What follows describes a single TCR beta chain. It has no known antigen specificity. Per-base qualities were not stored, and no clone one base away is much larger. The sample is drawn from a study of blood T cell repertoires in COVID-19 (dated by TCRdb to 2018 to 2020). General notes on the study: Collaborator samples came from the United States, Italy and Spain and covered acute and convalescent phases of COVID-19. The repertoires were made available in a free public database intended to serve as a resource for research on the immune response to SARS-CoV-2. Subjects who had been exposed to COVID-19, were actively infected with it, or had recovered from it provided the deeply sampled blood TCRbeta repertoires that made up the dataset. Samples came from the ongoing ImmuneRACE study (first 160 participants) plus 1,254 subjects from 6 global collaborators. Sample metadata almost always included a de-identified subject ID, COVID-19 status, age in years and sex. Where available, HLA class I and class II types were taken from metadata supplied by the sample provider and were not determined by assay-based typing. The prospective study material was composed of cDNA or gDNA derived from T cells, B-cell-depleted T cells, or PBMCs.

Beyond this particular receptor, the publication reports: Clinical and demographic metadata were provided uncurated, with the amount varying by source and participant.

The cysteine opens and the phenylalanine closes a CDR3 of 16 amino acids. Only the CDR3 portion is preserved as DNA: 48 bases, with reading frame beginning at the first base. As encoded in the germline V gene, CDR1 is MGHDK while CDR2 is SYGVNS. Trimming takes 4 bases from V and 1 base from J, and the germline ends sit 14 bases apart. The collaborating institutions used their own protocols to collect whole blood in K2EDTA tubes. For TCRbeta analysis, collaborators shipped samples as frozen whole blood, isolated PBMCs, or DNA extracted from either of those sample types. The immunoSEQ Assay, a bias-controlled multiplex PCR, was used to amplify TCRbeta CDR3 regions from genomic DNA. Turning to the authors' computational methods: The number of nucleated cells in each sample was estimated by amplification of reference gene primers within the assay. Sequence reads were collapsed and filtered to measure the absolute abundance of every unique TCRbeta CDR3 rearrangement. Productive Simpson clonality was computed per sample as the square root of Simpson's diversity index over productive rearrangements. In TCRdb, the immuneACCESS table is reduced to in-frame sequences with V and J assigned. These tables do not hold every clone; where another copy was compared, an unresolved V gene accounts for under half, and the others remain unexplained. V, J and clone size were drawn from that table, and D and trimming were deduced from the DNA. Counted in this sample were about 61,000 clones; 88% of them appeared once. The ten largest account for over 20% of the sample.

This TCR was recovered from a woman aged 50 to 65 with active or convalescent COVID-19. The chain is encoded by TRBV25-1 joined to TRBJ2-1; the D gene is perhaps TRBD1, on 5 matching bases. Material: peripheral blood. The DNA reads TGTGCCAGCAGTGGCCAGGGCTTAGGGTCCTACAATGAGCAGTTCTTC. It is translated as CASSGQGLGSYNEQFF.